This note documents a single TCR beta chain sequence. What it binds is unknown. This sample is drawn from a study of Ad26.COV2.S vaccination and SARS-CoV-2 variants. Study-wide background: As a participant in COV1001, the donor was in the Ad26.COV2.S trial arm.

Study conclusions and caveats: While placebo recipients had lower spike-specific TCR breadth, vaccine recipients had more. It was reported that spike-specific CD8+ and CD4+ T cell responses were substantially broad after vaccination.

Stated treatment: about 20 received Ad26.COV2.S at low or high dose, single or two shots; about five received placebo; per-sample allocation not given. Sampling was performed 63 days after the first vaccine or placebo injection. SARS-CoV-2 spike from the Wuhan strain was encoded by the vaccine, an Ad26 vector. The CDR3 length is 16 residues. The V end was cut by 2 bases, the J end by 1 base, with 14 bases between. Per germline, CDR1 SEHNR and CDR2 FQNEAQ (reference sequence). Only in-frame clones appear in the TCRdb table, and some are missing; sequencing was by immunoSEQ multiplex PCR. In the table there are more than 400,000 clones, around 92% of which are singletons.

This TCR was sampled from a person aged 18-60 years who received the Ad26.COV2.S COVID-19 vaccine or a placebo. This material consisted of peripheral blood, taken in a trial of Ad26.COV2.S vaccine versus placebo. The J gene is TRBJ1-2, the V gene TRBV7-9; D remains unclear. The CDR3 nucleotides read TGTGCCAGCAGCTTATCCCGGGATACCAATAACTATGGCTACACCTTC. As protein: CASSLSRDTNNYGYTF.